This T cell receptor beta chain comes out of a study of blood T cell repertoires in COVID-19. Study overall: COVID-19 samples collected from the United States, Italy and Spain covered acute and convalescent phases.

The germline V gene encodes CDR1 SGHTA and CDR2 FQGNSA. V was clipped by 5 bases and J by 1 base; unmatched bases: 5. CDR3 length equals 15 residues. Authors' processing steps: From reference gene primer amplification, estimates of nucleated cell counts were derived. Sequenced by immunoSEQ multiplex PCR; TCRdb stores in-frame clones only, minus some. The DNA was the basis for D and trimming; V, J and clone size are from that table. The sample shows about 200,000 clones, roughly 88% of them seen only once. The sequencing sample was made of peripheral blood. The gene calls are TRBV7-2 and TRBJ2-1; 7 nucleotides align to TRBD1. The TCR was taken from a human donor in a cohort sampled during active COVID-19. This CDR3 is CASSLQGTSYNEQFF. The DNA of the CDR3 is TGTGCCAGCAGCCTACAGGGGACGTCCTACAATGAGCAGTTCTTC.